Listed here are 20 T cell receptor beta chains from one sample, sequenced in a study of blood T cell repertoires in COVID-19. Here immunoSEQ multiplex PCR was the method, and the copy in TCRdb shows in-frame clones only, minus some. The sample lists tens of thousands of clones, roughly 89% seen once, with approximately 48% in the top ten. The sample comprised peripheral blood. These receptors came from a human donor with acute or convalescent COVID-19. The donor label of this sample is uncertain.

The CDR3 protein is CAWKAGANSPLHF. CDR3 DNA: TGTGCCTGGAAGGCAGGGGCCAATTCACCCCTCCACTTT. The chain employs TRBV30 and TRBJ1-6, with D perhaps TRBD1 (6 bases). The germline V gene has CDR1 GTSNPN and CDR2 SVGIG (reference sequence). The CDR3 covers 13 residues. Trimming took 4 bases from V and 7 from J, leaving 11 bases between them.

The rearrangement links TRBV6-5 to TRBJ2-5, with 7 bases matching TRBD1. Germline-derived CDR1 and CDR2 are MNHEY and SVGAGI. The J segment lost 5 bases and the V segment lost 7 bases, leaving 7 bases of the junction unmatched. The CDR3 has 13 amino acids. DNA of the CDR3: TGTGCCAGCATGAGACAGGGTTGGGAGACCCAGTACTTC. Its protein product is CASMRQGWETQYF.

The chain carries TRBV9 and TRBJ2-1, with 8 bases identical to TRBD2. The V gene's germline CDR1 is SGDLS and CDR2 YYNGEE. V trimming: 0 bases; J trimming: 0 bases; junction bases outside the gene matches: 2. The CDR3 length is 16 residues. The CDR3 here is CASSVVGTSSYNEQFF. The CDR3 region has the DNA TGTGCCAGCAGCGTAGTTGGGACTAGCTCCTACAATGAGCAGTTCTTC.

The rearrangement links TRBV30 to TRBJ1-6, with TRBD1 matching over 9 bases. This CDR3 has 14 amino acids. From germline, CDR1 is GTSNPN and CDR2 SVGIG (reference sequence). V dropped 4 bases and J dropped 6; count of bases not matched to a gene: 4. The CDR3: CAWNEDRGNSPLHF. The CDR3 nucleotides are TGTGCCTGGAATGAGGACAGGGGTAATTCACCCCTCCACTTT.

The chain joins TRBV6-6 to TRBJ2-7, with TRBD1 matching 7 bases. The junction had 7 bases not matched to a gene; V was cut back by 6 bases and J by 2 bases. The CDR3 loop spans 14 amino acids. Germline CDR1 is MNHNY and CDR2 is SVGAGI (reference sequence). The CDR3 protein is CASRQGQLTYEQYV. For the CDR3, the DNA is TGTGCCAGCAGACAGGGACAGCTTACCTACGAGCAGTACGTC.

The rearrangement joins TRBV28 to TRBJ1-5; the match to TRBD1 covers 7 bases. CDR1 MDHEN and CDR2 SYDVKM come from the germline V gene. The CDR3 is 14 residues long. The ends lost 8 bases at V and 2 bases at J; junction bases unmatched: 6. CDR3 amino acids: CASYPTGGNQPQHF. CDR3 bases: TGTGCCAGCTATCCCACAGGGGGCAATCAGCCCCAGCATTTT.

V gene TRBV19 combines with J gene TRBJ1-2, with D perhaps TRBD1 (6 bases). V was shortened by 5 bases and J by 6 bases, with 13 bases between the two germline ends. The CDR3 loop spans 13 amino acids. Germline lookup yields CDR1 LNHDA and CDR2 SQIVND (reference sequence). This CDR3 reads CASSQTGQNGYTF. The CDR3 region has the DNA TGTGCCAGTAGTCAGACCGGACAGAATGGCTACACCTTC.

The rearrangement links TRBV11-2 to TRBJ2-2; perhaps TRBD1 as D (5 bases). Trimming stripped 6 bases from V and 2 bases from J, with 10 bases between. Germline CDR1 SGHAT, CDR2 FQNNGV. The CDR3 is 14 amino acids. CDR3 sequence: CASSRTPNTGELFF. The DNA of the CDR3 is TGTGCCAGCAGTAGGACACCTAACACCGGGGAGCTGTTTTTT.

The chain employs TRBV6-6 and TRBJ1-2; D is undetermined. CDR1 and CDR2 (germline): MNHNY, SVGAGI (reference sequence). The CDR3 is 13 residues long. V gave up 0 bases and J gave up 4 bases, with 6 bases separating them. CDR3 nucleotides: TGTGCCAGCAGTTACTCTACAATCTATGGCTACACCTTC. Protein product: CASSYSTIYGYTF.

The V gene is TRBV9, the J gene TRBJ1-3; the D gene is possibly TRBD1 (5 bases). The CDR3 has 13 residues. V lost 0 bases and J 8 bases, leaving 9 bases between the germline ends. Germline assignment: CDR1 SGDLS and CDR2 YYNGEE. The CDR3 is CASSVAGGDTIYF. The CDR3, as DNA: TGTGCCAGCAGCGTAGCGGGGGGAGACACCATATATTTT.

The rearrangement links TRBV10-1 to TRBJ2-1; 8 bases line up with TRBD2. CDR1 is WNHNN and CDR2 is SYGVQD in the germline V gene (reference sequence). V was clipped by 3 bases and J by 6 bases; unmatched bases: 10. The CDR3 loop spans 16 amino acids. CDR3 nucleotides: TGCGCCAGCAGTGACTTAGGGCTAGCGGGCCTCAATGAGCAGTTCTTC. Its protein product is CASSDLGLAGLNEQFF.

This sequence joins TRBV11-3 and TRBJ2-2; 10 bases are a match to TRBD1. The CDR3 has 15 amino acids. Germline trimming cut 6 bases from V and 5 bases from J; bases unmatched to any gene: 6. Per germline, CDR1 SGHNT and CDR2 YENEEA. CDR3 DNA sequence: TGTGCCAGCAGTTCCGGGACAGGGGTGACCGGGGAGCTGTTTTTT. As protein: CASSSGTGVTGELFF.

This rearrangement joins TRBV9 to TRBJ2-2; 9 bases align to TRBD2. Germline trimming cut 0 bases from V and 4 bases from J; bases unmatched to any gene: 7. This CDR3 is 17 amino acids long. Germline V gene sequence: CDR1 SGDLS, CDR2 YYNGEE. As DNA, the CDR3 is TGTGCCAGCAGCGTAGGCCTAGCGGGGTTCGGCACCGGGGAGCTGTTTTTT. This encodes CASSVGLAGFGTGELFF.

The chain carries TRBV7-2 and TRBJ1-4; 11 nucleotides align to TRBD1. The CDR3 is 17 residues long. Germline CDR1 reads SGHTA; CDR2 reads FQGNSA. J was trimmed by 5 bases and V by 4 bases; bases with no gene match: 9. CDR3 sequence: CASSSWTGGAENEKLFF. CDR3 coding DNA: TGTGCCAGCAGCTCCTGGACAGGGGGCGCGGAAAATGAAAAACTGTTTTTT.

This clone has only a few counts. The genes are TRBV4-2 and TRBJ2-5; 7 nucleotides match TRBD2. The CDR3 totals 15 residues. V gave up 1 base and J gave up 1 base; unmatched junction bases: 3. Germline V gene sequence: CDR1 LGHNA, CDR2 YNFKEQ. CDR3 nucleotide sequence: TGTGCCAGCAGCCAAGTGGGCGGGGGCCAAGAGACCCAGTACTTC. Amino acid sequence: CASSQVGGGQETQYF.

This clone was detected a few times. The rearrangement joins TRBV7-2 to TRBJ2-5; D is possibly TRBD2 (6 bases). The germline CDR1 and CDR2 sequences are SGHTA and FQGNSA. The CDR3 extends over 13 amino acids. The V gene lost 5 bases and the J gene lost 5 bases, with 12 bases spanning the gap. The CDR3 spells CASSPGRLETQYF. For the CDR3, the DNA is TGTGCCAGCAGCCCAGGGAGGTTGGAGACCCAGTACTTC.

The genes are TRBV7-3 and TRBJ1-1, with 8 positions matching TRBD1. Trimming cost V 0 bases and J 3 bases; bases outside gene matches: 3. Looked up from germline, CDR1 is SGHTA and CDR2 is FQGTGA. There are 15 residues in the CDR3. CDR3 in amino acids: CASSLTGQGYTEAFF. In DNA form, the CDR3 reads TGTGCCAGCAGCTTAACCGGACAGGGTTACACTGAAGCTTTCTTT. Supplemented by reference TRBV7-3 and TRBJ1-1, the full variable domain reads GAGVSQTPSNKVTEKGKYVELRCDPISGHTALYWYRQSLGQGPEFLIYFQGTGAADDSGLPNDRFFAVRPEGSVSTLKIQRTERGDSAVYLCASSLTGQGYTEAFFGQGTRLTVV.

The chain uses TRBV24-1 and TRBJ1-2; 7 bases match TRBD1. The CDR3 totals 13 residues. With V trimmed by 4 bases and J by 7 bases, 5 bases remained unmatched. Germline V gives CDR1 KGHDR, CDR2 SFDVKD. CDR3 nucleotide sequence: TGTGCCACCAGTGAGCCGAACAGGGGTGGCTACACCTTC. This encodes CATSEPNRGGYTF.

The chain carries TRBV6-5 and TRBJ1-1; D is unclear. Deletions cut 5 bases from V and 2 bases from J, with 9 bases between. This CDR3 spans 13 amino acids. The germline CDR1 and CDR2 sequences are MNHEY and SVGAGI. The CDR3 is CASSSRLNTEAFF. CDR3 nucleotides: TGTGCCAGCAGTAGTCGACTTAACACTGAAGCTTTCTTT.

The gene calls are TRBV28 and TRBJ2-7; possible D gene TRBD2, 5 bases. V shed 6 bases and J shed 4 bases, with 16 bases lying between them. Germline CDR1 reads MDHEN; CDR2 reads SYDVKM. The length of the CDR3 is 14 residues. As DNA, the CDR3 is TGTGCCAGCAGGCTGGCCGAGGGCACGTACGAGCAGTACTTC. Its protein is CASRLAEGTYEQYF.